This is a list of T cell receptor beta chains from one sample in a study of blood T cell repertoires in COVID-19. The table came from immunoSEQ multiplex PCR; TCRdb's copy has only in-frame clones and leaves some out. The profile shows more than 45,000 clones, more than 80% of them singletons. The specimen was peripheral blood. The receptors were gathered from a man between 65 and 85 years old with active COVID-19. Each CDR3 is given with its conserved first and last residue. The D gene is left open where the match is weak. The size entry is marked missing in some rows and otherwise reads once, few, many or a size class.

abundance	v_gene	j_gene	d_gene	CDR3nt	CDR3aa
few	TRBV4-1	TRBJ2-1	TRBD1	TGCGCCAGCAGCCAAGGGGACAGGGTGGATGAGCAGTTCTTC	CASSQGDRVDEQFF
NA	TRBV3-1/TRBV3-2	TRBJ2-3	TRBD1	TGTGCCAGCAGTGACGGACAGGGGTGGGTAGATACGCAGTATTTT	CASSDGQGWVDTQYF
NA	TRBV3-1/TRBV3-2	TRBJ1-1	NA	TGTGCCAGCAGCCTAAGAGGTGAGAGGAACACTGAAGCTTTCTTT	CASSLRGERNTEAFF
NA	TRBV7-8	TRBJ1-4	NA	TGTGCCAGCAGCCCCCGGGCAACTAATGAAAAACTGTTTTTT	CASSPRATNEKLFF
NA	TRBV6-6	TRBJ2-7	NA	TGTGCCAGCAGTCTAAAGGACAGACAACCGGGCCACGAGCAGTACTTC	CASSLKDRQPGHEQYF
once	TRBV18	TRBJ2-2	TRBD2	TGTGCCAGCTCACCACCGGCTAGCGGGGGGATCACCGGGGAGCTGTTTTTT	CASSPPASGGITGELFF
once	TRBV6-5	TRBJ2-2	NA	TGTGCCAGCAGTTACCAGCGGCCAGAGACCGGGGAGCTGTTTTTT	CASSYQRPETGELFF
once	TRBV7-8	TRBJ1-1	NA	TGTGCCAGCAGCTTAGGGGTGGCGGGGGTCAACACTGAAGCTTTCTTT	CASSLGVAGVNTEAFF
NA	TRBV4-3	TRBJ1-2	NA	TGCGCCAGCAGCCTAAGTCTTGGGCAGGGGTTGGGCTACACCTTC	CASSLSLGQGLGYTF
NA	TRBV24-1	TRBJ2-3	NA	TGTGCCACCAGTGAGTCTAGCACAGATACGCAGTATTTT	CATSESSTDTQYF
NA	TRBV29-1	TRBJ1-3	NA	TGCAGCGTGGAAACAGGACGGAGCTCTGGAAACACCATATATTTT	CSVETGRSSGNTIYF
NA	TRBV2	TRBJ2-1	NA	TGTGCCAGCTCCAAAGACAGGAGTAACAATGAGCAGTTCTTC	CASSKDRSNNEQFF
NA	TRBV28	TRBJ1-5	NA	TGTGCCAGCATTGGGGGCTATAGCAATCAGCCCCAGCATTTT	CASIGGYSNQPQHF
NA	TRBV6-5	TRBJ1-1	TRBD1	TGTGCCAGCAGAAAACCGGGACAGCTGAACACTGAAGCTTTCTTT	CASRKPGQLNTEAFF
NA	TRBV6-5	TRBJ1-6	TRBD1	TGTGCCAGCAGTTGGGACAGGGACAGGTCACCCCTCCACTTT	CASSWDRDRSPLHF
NA	TRBV5-8	TRBJ1-5	TRBD1	TGTGCCAGCGGATTTTGGACAGGGGGCCGCGGCGGCAATCAGCCCCAGCATTTT	CASGFWTGGRGGNQPQHF
NA	TRBV27	TRBJ2-6	TRBD1	TGTGCCAGCAGACGGACAGGGAACTCTGGGGCCAACGTCCTGACTTTC	CASRRTGNSGANVLTF
NA	TRBV5-4	TRBJ1-2	NA	TGTGCCAGCAGCTTACAGCCGACTAACTATGGCTACACCTTC	CASSLQPTNYGYTF
NA	TRBV5-5	TRBJ1-4	TRBD1	TGTGCCAGCAGCTTCACACAGGGGGCAACTAATGAAAAACTGTTTTTT	CASSFTQGATNEKLFF
NA	TRBV6-5	TRBJ1-2	TRBD1	TGTGCCAGCAGTCAGCCGGGACAGGGAGAGGGCTACACCTTC	CASSQPGQGEGYTF
NA	TRBV5-1	TRBJ1-1	NA	TGCGCCAGCAGCTTGGGTAGAGGAGGGTCGAACACTGAAGCTTTCTTT	CASSLGRGGSNTEAFF
NA	TRBV28	TRBJ1-5	NA	TGTGCCAGCAGAACGAACAGGGTGGAACAGCCCCAGCATTTT	CASRTNRVEQPQHF
once	TRBV18	TRBJ1-2	TRBD1	TGTGCCAGCTCATCCGGACAGGAGGGGTATGGCTACACCTTC	CASSSGQEGYGYTF
NA	TRBV18	TRBJ2-7	NA	TGTGCCAGCTCACCCACCAGCTACGAGCAGTACTTC	CASSPTSYEQYF
NA	TRBV3-1/TRBV3-2	TRBJ1-4	NA	TGTGCCAGCAGCCAAGATCTCCAGGGCAGAGGTAATGAAAAACTGTTTTTT	CASSQDLQGRGNEKLFF
NA	TRBV7-9	TRBJ1-4	NA	TGTGCCAGCAGCTTAGGTACATTCACTACTGAAAAACTGTTTTTT	CASSLGTFTTEKLFF
NA	TRBV7-8	TRBJ1-1	NA	TGTGCCAGCAGCTTACGGGGGGCGAATCGGTTCACTGAAGCTTTCTTT	CASSLRGANRFTEAFF
NA	TRBV11-2	TRBJ1-4	NA	TGTGCCAGCAGCGTAGATACCTGGAGTGAAAAACTGTTTTTT	CASSVDTWSEKLFF
NA	TRBV7-2	TRBJ1-2	NA	TGTGCCAGCAGCTTAATCTCAGGGGCCTCATATGGCTACACCTTC	CASSLISGASYGYTF
NA	TRBV7-7	TRBJ1-3	TRBD1	TGTGCTAGCAGCCCAATGACAGGGTCCGGAAACACCATATATTTT	CASSPMTGSGNTIYF
NA	TRBV5-1	TRBJ1-1	NA	TGCGCCAGCAGCTTGTTGGGGCGGGGCACTGAAGCTTTCTTT	CASSLLGRGTEAFF
NA	TRBV28	TRBJ1-4	NA	TGTGCCAGCAGTTTACCGACGGGGAGCGGCGAAAAACTGTTTTTT	CASSLPTGSGEKLFF
NA	TRBV11-3	TRBJ1-1	TRBD1	TGTGCCAGCAGCCCAGGACAGGGAAACACTGAAGCTTTCTTT	CASSPGQGNTEAFF
NA	TRBV5-6	TRBJ2-7	NA	TGTGCCAGCATCAACAGGGCTAGGCCCTATGGTGGTTACGAGCAGTACTTC	CASINRARPYGGYEQYF
NA	TRBV3-1/TRBV3-2	TRBJ1-1	TRBD1	TGTGCCAGCAGCGAAAAGAACAGGGGGCGGGTCACTGAAGCTTTCTTT	CASSEKNRGRVTEAFF
NA	TRBV5-6	TRBJ2-7	TRBD1	TGTGCCAGCGGGACCGTTGGACAGGGGTTCAACGAGCAGTACTTC	CASGTVGQGFNEQYF
NA	TRBV19	TRBJ2-1	TRBD1	TGTGCCAGTAGTGCCAGTACAGGGGGCATCGCCTACAATGAGCAGTTCTTC	CASSASTGGIAYNEQFF
NA	TRBV19	TRBJ2-1	NA	TGTGCCAGTAGTACTGACATCGGAAATGAGCAGTTCTTC	CASSTDIGNEQFF
NA	TRBV2	TRBJ2-3	NA	TGTGCCAGCATGCCCAGTGATACGCAGTATTTT	CASMPSDTQYF
NA	TRBV12-3/TRBV12-4	TRBJ1-6	NA	TGTGCCAGCAGCCCAGACAGGATGGCACCCCTCCACTTT	CASSPDRMAPLHF
once	TRBV29-1	TRBJ2-2	NA	TGCAGCGGGGACACGACGAACACCGGGGAGCTGTTTTTT	CSGDTTNTGELFF
NA	TRBV6-5	TRBJ2-5	NA	TGTGCCACGGGGGAAGAGACCCAGTACTTC	CATGEETQYF
NA	TRBV19	TRBJ2-2	TRBD2	TGTGCCAGTAGTTTTGGGCGAGCGGGGGGTAACACCGGGGAGCTGTTTTTT	CASSFGRAGGNTGELFF
NA	TRBV5-1	TRBJ2-1	TRBD1	TGCGCCAGCAGCTTGGTTGGGACAGGGGACTCCTACAATGAGCAGTTCTTC	CASSLVGTGDSYNEQFF
NA	TRBV9	TRBJ2-4	TRBD2	TGTGCCAGCAGCGTAGCCTCCTCCAGCGGGGGGGACATTCAGTACTTC	CASSVASSSGGDIQYF
few	TRBV15	TRBJ2-2	TRBD1	TGTGCCACCAGCGACGCTAACCGGGACAGGGCCACCGGGGAGCTGTTTTTT	CATSDANRDRATGELFF
NA	TRBV9	TRBJ1-1	NA	TGTGCCAGCAGCGTAGGTCAGGAGAACACTGAAGCTTTCTTT	CASSVGQENTEAFF
NA	TRBV5-1	TRBJ1-5	NA	TGCGCCAGCAGCTTGGGGGGGCAGGGAAGCAATCAGCCCCAGCATTTT	CASSLGGQGSNQPQHF
NA	TRBV19	TRBJ1-5	NA	TGTGCCAGTAGTATAGGGCAGAATCAGCCCCAGCATTTT	CASSIGQNQPQHF
NA	TRBV4-1	TRBJ1-6	NA	TGCGCCAGCAGCCAAGTCGGCTCCTATAATTCACCCCTCCACTTT	CASSQVGSYNSPLHF
NA	TRBV3-1/TRBV3-2	TRBJ1-2	TRBD1	TGTGCCAGCAGCCAACAGACAGGGCAAGGCTACACCTTC	CASSQQTGQGYTF
NA	TRBV4-1	TRBJ2-7	NA	TGCGCCAGCAGCCTAGCTGAAGGATCCTACGAGCAGTACTTC	CASSLAEGSYEQYF
few	TRBV4-1	TRBJ1-5	NA	TGCGCCAGCAGCCAAGGAGTTAAGGGGCAGCCCCAGCATTTT	CASSQGVKGQPQHF
once	TRBV3-1/TRBV3-2	TRBJ1-2	NA	TGTGCCAGCAGCCAAGAGGGAGGATATGGCTACACCTTC	CASSQEGGYGYTF
NA	TRBV5-1	TRBJ2-3	NA	TGCGCCAGCAGCTTGACAGGGTGGGGAACAGATACGCAGTATTTT	CASSLTGWGTDTQYF
NA	TRBV19	TRBJ2-1	NA	TGTGCCAGTAGTCCCCAGGGTATTTCCTACAATGAGCAGTTCTTC	CASSPQGISYNEQFF
NA	TRBV5-1	TRBJ2-3	NA	TGCGCCAGCAGCCCAGGGACTTCCGTCACAGATACGCAGTATTTT	CASSPGTSVTDTQYF
NA	TRBV11-2	TRBJ1-4	NA	TGTGCCAGCAGCTTAGGACAGTTAGTAGCAACTAATGAAAAACTGTTTTTT	CASSLGQLVATNEKLFF
NA	TRBV6-5	TRBJ1-6	TRBD1	TGTGCCAGCAGAGGACAGGGGGCACTGTCACCCCTCCACTTT	CASRGQGALSPLHF